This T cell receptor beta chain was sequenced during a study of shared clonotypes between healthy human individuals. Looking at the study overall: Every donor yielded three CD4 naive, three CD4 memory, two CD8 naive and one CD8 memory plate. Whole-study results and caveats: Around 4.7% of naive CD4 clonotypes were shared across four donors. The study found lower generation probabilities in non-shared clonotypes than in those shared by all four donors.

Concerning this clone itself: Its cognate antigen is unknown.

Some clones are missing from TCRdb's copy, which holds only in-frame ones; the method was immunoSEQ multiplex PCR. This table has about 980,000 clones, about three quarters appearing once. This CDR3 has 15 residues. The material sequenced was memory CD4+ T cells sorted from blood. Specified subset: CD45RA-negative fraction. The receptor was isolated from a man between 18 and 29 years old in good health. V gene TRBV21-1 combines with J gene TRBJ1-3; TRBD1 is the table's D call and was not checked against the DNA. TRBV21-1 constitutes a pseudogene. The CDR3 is CASSPKGGTGNTIYF. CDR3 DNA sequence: TGTGCCAGCAGCCCTAAAGGGGGAACTGGAAACACCATATATTTT.